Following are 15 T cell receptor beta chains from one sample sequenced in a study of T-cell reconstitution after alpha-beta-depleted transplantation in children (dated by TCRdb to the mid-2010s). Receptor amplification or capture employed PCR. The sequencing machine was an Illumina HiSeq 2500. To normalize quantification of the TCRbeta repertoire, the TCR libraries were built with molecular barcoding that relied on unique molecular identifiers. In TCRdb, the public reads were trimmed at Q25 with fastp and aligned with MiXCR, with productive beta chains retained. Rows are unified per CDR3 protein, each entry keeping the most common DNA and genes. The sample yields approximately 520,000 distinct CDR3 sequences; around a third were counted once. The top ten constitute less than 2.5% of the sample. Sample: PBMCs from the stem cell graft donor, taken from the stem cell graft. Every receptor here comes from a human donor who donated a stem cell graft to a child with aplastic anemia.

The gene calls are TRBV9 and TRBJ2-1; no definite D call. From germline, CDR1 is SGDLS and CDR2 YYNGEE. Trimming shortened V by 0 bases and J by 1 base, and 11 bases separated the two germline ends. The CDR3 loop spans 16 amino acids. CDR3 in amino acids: CASSVDPEVSYNEQFF. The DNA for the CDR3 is TGTGCCAGCAGCGTAGACCCCGAAGTTTCCTACAATGAGCAGTTCTTC.

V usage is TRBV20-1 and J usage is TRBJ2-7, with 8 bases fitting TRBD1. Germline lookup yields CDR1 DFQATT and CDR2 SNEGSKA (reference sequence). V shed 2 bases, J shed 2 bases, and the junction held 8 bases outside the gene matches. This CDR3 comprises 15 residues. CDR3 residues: CSARKPGQGPYEQYF. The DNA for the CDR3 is TGCAGTGCTAGAAAACCCGGACAGGGCCCCTACGAGCAGTACTTC.

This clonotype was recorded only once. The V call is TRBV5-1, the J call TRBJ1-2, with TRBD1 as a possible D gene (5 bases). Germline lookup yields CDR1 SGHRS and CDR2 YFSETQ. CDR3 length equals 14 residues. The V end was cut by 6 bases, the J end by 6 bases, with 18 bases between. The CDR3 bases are TGCGCCAGCACCATGGAGGCAGGGAGGAATGGCTACACCTTC. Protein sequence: CASTMEAGRNGYTF.

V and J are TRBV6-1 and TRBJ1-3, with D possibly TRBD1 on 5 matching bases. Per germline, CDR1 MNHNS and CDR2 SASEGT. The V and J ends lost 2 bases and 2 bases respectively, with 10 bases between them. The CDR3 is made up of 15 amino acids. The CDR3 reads CASSEREGAGNTIYF. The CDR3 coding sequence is TGTGCCAGCAGTGAACGAGAAGGGGCTGGAAACACCATATATTTT.

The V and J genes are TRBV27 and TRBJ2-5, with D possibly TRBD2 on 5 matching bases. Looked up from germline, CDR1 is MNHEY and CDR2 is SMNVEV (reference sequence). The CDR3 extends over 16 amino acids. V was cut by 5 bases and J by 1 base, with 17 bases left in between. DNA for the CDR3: TGTGCCAGCAGTCCACTAAACCCCCGGGGCCAAGAGACCCAGTACTTC. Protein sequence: CASSPLNPRGQETQYF.

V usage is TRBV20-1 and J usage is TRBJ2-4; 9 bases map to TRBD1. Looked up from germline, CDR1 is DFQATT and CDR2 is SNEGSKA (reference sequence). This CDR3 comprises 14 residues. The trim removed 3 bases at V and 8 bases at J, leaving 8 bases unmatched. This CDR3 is CSASDRGRRDIQYF. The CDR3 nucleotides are TGCAGTGCTAGCGACAGGGGGAGGCGGGACATTCAGTACTTC.

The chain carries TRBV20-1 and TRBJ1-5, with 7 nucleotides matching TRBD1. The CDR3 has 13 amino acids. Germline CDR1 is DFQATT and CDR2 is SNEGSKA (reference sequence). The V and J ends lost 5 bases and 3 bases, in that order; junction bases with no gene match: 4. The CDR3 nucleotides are TGCAGTGCTTCACAGGGGCTCAATCAGCCCCAGCATTTT. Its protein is CSASQGLNQPQHF.

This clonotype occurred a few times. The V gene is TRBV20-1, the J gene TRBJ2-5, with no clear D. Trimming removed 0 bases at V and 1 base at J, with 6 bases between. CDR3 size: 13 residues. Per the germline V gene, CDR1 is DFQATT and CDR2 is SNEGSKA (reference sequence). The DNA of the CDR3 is TGCAGTGCTAGAGATTGGGCCCAAGAGACCCAGTACTTC. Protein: CSARDWAQETQYF.

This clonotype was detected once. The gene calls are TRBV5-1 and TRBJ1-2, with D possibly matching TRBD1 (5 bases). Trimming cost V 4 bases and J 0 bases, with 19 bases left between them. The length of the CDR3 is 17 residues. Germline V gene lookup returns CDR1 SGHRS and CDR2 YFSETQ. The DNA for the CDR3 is TGCGCCAGCAGCCCCCGGGGCGCTACAGCTCCTAACTATGGCTACACCTTC. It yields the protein CASSPRGATAPNYGYTF.

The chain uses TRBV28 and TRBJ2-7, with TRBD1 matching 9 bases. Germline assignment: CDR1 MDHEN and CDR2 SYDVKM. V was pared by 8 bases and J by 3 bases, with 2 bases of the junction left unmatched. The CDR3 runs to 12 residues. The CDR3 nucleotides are TGTGCCAGCGGACAGGGGTTCTACGAGCAGTACTTC. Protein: CASGQGFYEQYF.

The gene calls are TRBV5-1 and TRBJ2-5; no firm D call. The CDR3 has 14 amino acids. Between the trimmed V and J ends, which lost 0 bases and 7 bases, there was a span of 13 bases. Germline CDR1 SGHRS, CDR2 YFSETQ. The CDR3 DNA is TGCGCCAGCAGCTTGGAGGCCCAGAGAGGGACCCAGTACTTC. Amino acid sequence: CASSLEAQRGTQYF.

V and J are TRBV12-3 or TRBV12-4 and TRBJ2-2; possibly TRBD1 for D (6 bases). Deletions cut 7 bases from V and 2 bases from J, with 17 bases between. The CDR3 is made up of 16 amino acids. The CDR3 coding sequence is TGTGCCAGCATCCCACCGGCACAGGGAAACACCGGGGAGCTGTTTTTT. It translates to CASIPPAQGNTGELFF.

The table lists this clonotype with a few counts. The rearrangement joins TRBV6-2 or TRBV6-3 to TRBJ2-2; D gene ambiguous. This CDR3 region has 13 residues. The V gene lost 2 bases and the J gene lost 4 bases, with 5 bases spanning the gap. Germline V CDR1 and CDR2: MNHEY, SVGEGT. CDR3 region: CASSYRFTGELFF. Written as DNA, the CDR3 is TGTGCCAGCAGTTACAGGTTCACCGGGGAGCTGTTTTTT.

CDR3: CASSLSQGAFNEQFF. Here the CDR3 DNA reads TGTGCCAGCAGCTTATCGCAGGGGGCGTTTAATGAGCAGTTCTTC. The V and J genes are TRBV7-9 and TRBJ2-1, with 8 positions matching TRBD1. The germline gives CDR1 SEHNR, CDR2 FQNEAQ (reference sequence). The CDR3 totals 15 residues. Unmatched junction bases numbered 7, after V lost 2 bases and J lost 7 bases. Full variable domain (missing parts from reference TRBV7-9 and TRBJ2-1): DTGVSQNPRHKITKRGQNVTFRCDPISEHNRLYWYRQTLGQGPEFLTYFQNEAQLEKSRLLSDRFSAERPKGSFSTLEIQRTEQGDSAMYLCASSLSQGAFNEQFFGPGTRLTVL.

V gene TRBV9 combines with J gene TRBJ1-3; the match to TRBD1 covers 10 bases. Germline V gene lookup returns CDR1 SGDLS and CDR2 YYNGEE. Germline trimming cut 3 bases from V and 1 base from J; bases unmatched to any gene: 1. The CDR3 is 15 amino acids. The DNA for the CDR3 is TGTGCCAGCAGCGCGGACAGGGGGTCTGGAAACACCATATATTTT. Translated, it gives CASSADRGSGNTIYF.